The 11 T cell receptor beta chains reported below all come from one sample, sequenced in a study of identical twins. TCRdb analysed the 5' RACE reads with MiXCR anew, one entry per CDR3 protein. This repertoire shows about 340,000 distinct CDR3 sequences, roughly 9% found once; its top ten account for roughly 8.7%. The specimen sequenced was naive T cells sorted from blood. All receptors derive from a woman between 45 and 65 years old in good health.

The chain employs TRBV12-3 or TRBV12-4 and TRBJ2-5, with 12 bases lining up with TRBD2. This CDR3 is built from 15 residues. The junction had 7 bases not matched to a gene; V was cut back by 6 bases and J by 5 bases. CDR3 sequence reads: CASRKTSGSAETQYF. The CDR3 DNA follows: TGTGCCAGCAGAAAGACTAGCGGGAGTGCGGAGACCCAGTACTTC.

This clonotype came up many times. The CDR3 sequence: CASSQDSNPAFF. CDR3 DNA sequence: TGCGCCAGCAGCCAAGATTCGAACCCGGCTTTCTTT. The chain has TRBV4-1 and TRBJ1-1; no definite D call. V was trimmed by 0 bases and J by 11 bases, leaving 10 bases between them. Germline CDR1 MGHRA, CDR2 YSYEKL. This CDR3 has 12 residues.

This clonotype was recorded a few times. The V call is TRBV5-1, the J call TRBJ1-2; maybe TRBD1 (5 bases). The CDR3 has 13 residues. V dropped 0 bases and J dropped 8 bases, with 11 bases sitting between them. Germline lookup yields CDR1 SGHRS and CDR2 YFSETQ. The DNA of the CDR3 is TGCGCCAGCAGCTTGGATTGGGGCGCGGGCTACACCTTC. Protein: CASSLDWGAGYTF.

As for this clonotype: The junction departs from the called germline gene at one end, perhaps through a read error. V is TRBV19 and J is TRBJ1-3; D is ambiguous. CDR1 LNHDA and CDR2 SQIVND come from the germline V gene (reference sequence). CDR3 size: 13 residues. The DNA of the CDR3 is TGTGCCAGTAGTATAGTGCCGGGCCGTCGTCCGCATTTT. Amino acid sequence: CASSIVPGRRPHF. Complete variable domain (other parts from reference TRBV19 and TRBJ1-3): DGGITQSPKYLFRKEGQNVTLSCEQNLNHDAMYWYRQDPGQGLRLIYYSQIVNDFQKGDIAEGYSVSREKKESFPLTVTSAQKNPTAFYLCASSIVPGRRPHFGEGSWLTVV.

V is TRBV5-1 and J is TRBJ2-2; possibly TRBD2 for D (5 bases). Per the germline V gene, CDR1 is SGHRS and CDR2 is YFSETQ. V was pared by 2 bases and J by 0 bases, with 8 bases between. This CDR3 spans 15 amino acids. The CDR3, as DNA: TGCGCCAGCAGCTTTAGCGTCCCGAACACCGGGGAGCTGTTTTTT. Residues: CASSFSVPNTGELFF.

In its sample, this clonotype was seen many times. V gene TRBV20-1 combines with J gene TRBJ2-3; a possible D gene is TRBD2 (6 bases). Per germline, CDR1 DFQATT and CDR2 SNEGSKA (reference sequence). V lost 0 bases to trimming and J lost 3 bases, with 13 bases between them. CDR3 length: 15 residues. CDR3 loop: CSARDAGTPTDTQYF. The CDR3 nucleotides are TGCAGTGCTAGAGACGCCGGGACTCCTACAGATACGCAGTATTTT.

The gene calls are TRBV6-5 and TRBJ2-1; TRBD2 is a possible D gene (6 bases). The CDR3 sequence is 14 residues long. The V end lost 4 bases, the J end lost 8 bases, and 15 bases lay between the germline ends. Germline V gene lookup returns CDR1 MNHEY and CDR2 SVGAGI. CDR3 in DNA: TGTGCCAGCAGTTTCACCCCGCGGGGTGATGAGCAGTTCTTC. This translates into CASSFTPRGDEQFF.

The V gene is TRBV4-1, the J gene TRBJ2-7, with 8 positions matching TRBD2. Germline trimming cut 1 base from V and 5 bases from J; bases unmatched to any gene: 7. The CDR3 sequence is 15 residues long. Germline V lookup: CDR1 MGHRA, CDR2 YSYEKL. The CDR3 here is CASSQGTGGLNEQYF. The CDR3 coding sequence is TGCGCCAGCAGCCAAGGTACGGGAGGGCTTAACGAGCAGTACTTC.

Turning to this clonotype: In this CDR3 the conserved last residue, phenylalanine or tryptophan, is missing, so a read error is likely. Because the CDR3's place on the DNA is in doubt, the DNA is left out and the CDR3 is given as listed by TCRdb. The rearrangement joins TRBV5-6 to TRBJ2-1; the D segment call TRBD1 is taken from the table without a DNA check. The CDR3 extends over 12 residues, inclusive of both ends. Germline values: CDR1 SGHDT, CDR2 YYEEEE. CDR3 region: CASSDGGFLKEC.

The chain employs TRBV5-1 and TRBJ2-3; TRBD2 matches at 9 bases. After removal of 5 bases from V and 6 bases from J, the junction contained 4 bases not matched to a gene. The germline V gene has CDR1 SGHRS and CDR2 YFSETQ. The CDR3 spans 13 residues. The CDR3 coding sequence is TGCGCCAGCAGGGCGGGAGGGCCGGATACGCAGTATTTT. Its translation: CASRAGGPDTQYF. The entire variable domain, with the rest obtained from reference TRBV5-1 and TRBJ2-3, is as follows: KAGVTQTPRYLIKTRGQQVTLSCSPISGHRSVSWYQQTPGQGLQFLFEYFSETQRNKGNFPGRFSGRQFSNSRSEMNVSTLELGDSALYLCASRAGGPDTQYFGPGTRLTVL.

This clonotype was recorded many times. The CDR3 bases are TGTGCCAGCAGGGACAGGGGGTTAGAAGAAAAACTGTTTTTT. This sequence encodes CASRDRGLEEKLFF. This sequence joins TRBV21-1 and TRBJ1-4; TRBD1 reflects the table's D call only, with no check against the DNA. TRBV21-1 represents a pseudogene. This CDR3 contains 14 residues.